These 30 T cell receptor beta chains came from one sample sequenced in a study of PD-1 blockade in mismatch repair-deficient tumors. Libraries were prepared by immunoSEQ multiplex PCR; TCRdb keeps only in-frame clonotypes and omits some of them. The table lists about 84,000 clones, roughly 80% of them singletons, with roughly 2.7% in the top ten. The input for sequencing was peripheral blood, taken 12 weeks after starting pembrolizumab. The source of these receptors is an adult with mismatch repair-deficient cancer.

This clone was found a few times. This rearrangement joins TRBV9 to TRBJ2-6, with TRBD1 as a possible D gene (5 bases). This CDR3 has 17 amino acids. Between the trimmed V and J ends, which lost 0 bases and 0 bases, there was a span of 10 bases. CDR1 and CDR2 from the germline V gene are SGDLS and YYNGEE. CDR3 DNA: TGTGCCAGCAGCGTAGACAAGGGGTTCTCTGGGGCCAACGTCCTGACTTTC. Translated: CASSVDKGFSGANVLTF. Full variable domain (missing parts from reference TRBV9 and TRBJ2-6): DSGVTQTPKHLITATGQRVTLRCSPRSGDLSVYWYQQSLDQGLQFLIQYYNGEERAKGNILERFSAQQFPDLHSELNLSSLELGDSALYFCASSVDKGFSGANVLTFGAGSRLTVL.

The genes are TRBV6-1 and TRBJ2-7; D not resolved. The germline CDR1 and CDR2 sequences are MNHNS and SASEGT. There are 11 residues in the CDR3. Trimming shortened V by 8 bases and J by 3 bases, and 8 bases separated the two germline ends. The CDR3 region is CASLQGYEQYF. CDR3 nucleotides: TGTGCCAGCTTACAAGGCTACGAGCAGTACTTC.

The rearrangement joins TRBV29-1 to TRBJ1-5, with TRBD1 identical over 7 bases. There are 14 residues in the CDR3. CDR1 is SQVTM, CDR2 ANQGSEA, per germline. Trimming took 2 bases from V and 4 from J; bases not matched to a gene: 5. CDR3 sequence reads: CSVEPRQGNQPQHF. CDR3 DNA sequence: TGCAGCGTTGAACCCAGACAGGGAAATCAGCCCCAGCATTTT.

The rearrangement links TRBV5-8 to TRBJ2-5; D may be TRBD2 (5 bases). This CDR3 comprises 12 residues. Germline V gene lookup returns CDR1 SGHTS and CDR2 YDEGEE. V lost 4 bases and J lost 7, with 11 bases in between. The CDR3 coding sequence is TGTGCCAGCAGCAAAGACTATTCGACCCAGTACTTC. Translation gives CASSKDYSTQYF.

J is TRBJ1-1 and V is TRBV29-1; a weak D match, TRBD1 (6 bases). The length of the CDR3 is 13 residues. Trimming cost V 1 base and J 2 bases, with 8 bases left between them. Germline CDR1 reads SQVTM; CDR2 reads ANQGSEA. CDR3 amino acids: CSVEGGGNTEAFF. Written as DNA, the CDR3 is TGCAGCGTTGAAGGTGGGGGCAACACTGAAGCTTTCTTT.

This chain uses TRBV10-3 with TRBJ2-7, with TRBD2 matching 10 bases. The V gene's germline CDR1 is ENHRY and CDR2 SYGVKD. The CDR3 is made up of 14 amino acids. Losses at the gene ends were 6 bases for V and 5 bases for J; bases not matched to a gene: 7. The CDR3 spells CAIRVAGGMDEQYF. DNA of the CDR3: TGTGCCATCAGGGTAGCGGGAGGAATGGACGAGCAGTACTTC.

The sample holds many counts of this clone. The chain carries TRBV7-9 and TRBJ2-1; D ambiguous. V was pared by 5 bases and J by 1 base, with 18 bases between. CDR1 and CDR2 (germline): SEHNR, FQNEAQ (reference sequence). This CDR3 has 17 amino acids. CDR3 region: CASSPRLARRSYNEQFF. The CDR3 DNA sequence: TGTGCCAGCAGCCCCCGACTCGCCCGACGGTCCTACAATGAGCAGTTCTTC.

The sample holds a few counts of this clone. The V call is TRBV19, the J call TRBJ2-7; 10 bases line up with TRBD1. Per germline, CDR1 LNHDA and CDR2 SQIVND (reference sequence). Germline trimming cut 3 bases from V and 6 bases from J; bases unmatched to any gene: 8. The CDR3 contains 15 residues. This CDR3 is CASSIPGTGVREQYF. The CDR3 DNA is TGTGCCAGTAGTATTCCCGGGACAGGGGTACGCGAGCAGTACTTC.

This clone has a handful of counts. V and J are TRBV5-1 and TRBJ2-4, with D tentatively TRBD1 or TRBD2 (5 bases each). In germline, CDR1 is SGHRS, CDR2 YFSETQ. V shed 4 bases and J shed 3 bases, with 17 bases lying between them. The CDR3 extends over 16 amino acids. This CDR3 is CASSIGTFNVKNIQYF. CDR3 DNA sequence: TGCGCCAGCAGCATCGGGACGTTTAATGTCAAAAACATTCAGTACTTC.

The V call is TRBV27, the J call TRBJ2-1, with TRBD1 matching 7 bases. Germline CDR1 MNHEY, CDR2 SMNVEV (reference sequence). The V and J ends lost 2 bases and 4 bases, in that order; junction bases with no gene match: 2. The CDR3 is 14 amino acids. In nucleotides, the CDR3 is TGTGCCAGCAGTTTACAGGGGGAATACAATGAGCAGTTCTTC. Its translation is CASSLQGEYNEQFF.

The chain links TRBV19 to TRBJ1-5, with D hard to call. V gave up 5 bases and J gave up 1 base, with 12 bases separating them. The CDR3 contains 15 residues. The germline gives CDR1 LNHDA, CDR2 SQIVND (reference sequence). DNA of the CDR3: TGTGCCAGTAGTCCGCGACTGGAAAGCAATCAGCCCCAGCATTTT. This sequence encodes CASSPRLESNQPQHF.

The rearrangement uses TRBV7-8 and TRBJ1-4, with D possibly matching TRBD1 (6 bases). V gave up 5 bases and J gave up 6 bases, with 13 bases separating them. Germline assignment: CDR1 SGHVS and CDR2 FQNEAQ. CDR3 length: 14 amino acids. The CDR3 sequence: CASSNWGAYEKLFF. The CDR3 coding sequence is TGTGCCAGCAGCAACTGGGGGGCCTATGAAAAACTGTTTTTT.

The chain combines TRBV15 with TRBJ2-7, with unresolved D. CDR3 length equals 15 residues. CDR1 is LNHNV, CDR2 YYDKDF, per germline (reference sequence). The V end lost 0 bases, the J end lost 2 bases, and 11 bases lay between the germline ends. CDR3 DNA: TGTGCCACCAGCAGAGATAAACGAGGAGCCTACGAGCAGTACTTC. It is translated as CATSRDKRGAYEQYF.

The chain uses TRBV6-1 and TRBJ1-5, with no clear D. The CDR3 spans 14 residues. V was clipped by 4 bases and J by 2 bases, with 9 bases between them. The germline V gene encodes CDR1 MNHNS and CDR2 SASEGT. The CDR3 loop reads CASSGGLGNQPQHF. The CDR3 DNA reads TGTGCCAGCAGTGGTGGTTTAGGCAATCAGCCCCAGCATTTT.

This clone was observed once. The chain couples TRBV19 to TRBJ2-5; 11 bases map to TRBD2. V was clipped by 4 bases and J by 4 bases; unmatched bases: 2. Germline CDR1 and CDR2: LNHDA and SQIVND (reference sequence). This CDR3 region has 14 residues. The CDR3 loop reads CASSTTSGTETQYF. The CDR3 nucleotides are TGTGCCAGTAGTACGACTAGCGGGACAGAGACCCAGTACTTC.

This clone appeared a single time. The V and J genes are TRBV19 and TRBJ2-1; possible D gene TRBD1, 5 bases. The CDR3 length is 16 residues. The germline V and J ends were trimmed by 3 bases and 8 bases, with 20 bases remaining between them. Per germline, CDR1 LNHDA and CDR2 SQIVND (reference sequence). The CDR3 spells CASSIWTFSLGHEQFF. In nucleotides, the CDR3 is TGTGCCAGTAGTATCTGGACATTTAGTTTAGGGCATGAGCAGTTCTTC.

The chain has TRBV5-4 and TRBJ2-7; 9 bases are a match to TRBD1. Germline V gene lookup returns CDR1 SGHNT and CDR2 YYREEE (reference sequence). This CDR3 spans 14 amino acids. The V segment lost 4 bases and the J segment 3 bases; nucleotides outside the gene matches: 5. The CDR3 coding sequence is TGTGCCAGCAGCAGGGGGGGACAGGGCTACGAGCAGTACTTC. It codes for CASSRGGQGYEQYF.

The chain links TRBV6-5 to TRBJ2-7; weak D call: TRBD2 (5 bases). The CDR3 has 13 amino acids. Trimming took 5 bases from V and 2 from J, leaving 10 bases between them. Germline V gene sequence: CDR1 MNHEY, CDR2 SVGAGI. Here the CDR3 reads CASSPREAYEQYF. The CDR3 DNA is TGTGCCAGCAGTCCCCGGGAAGCCTACGAGCAGTACTTC.

CDR3 coding DNA: TGCGCCAGCAGCCCTTTCCAGGGGGATCGCTATGGCTACACCTTC. Translation: CASSPFQGDRYGYTF. The gene calls are TRBV5-1 and TRBJ1-2; 7 bases agree with TRBD1. The CDR3 runs to 15 residues. CDR1 SGHRS and CDR2 YFSETQ come from the germline V gene. Germline trimming cut 4 bases from V and 4 bases from J; bases unmatched to any gene: 10.

The CDR3 nucleotides are TGTGCCAGCAGCCTCCAAGAGGGGCGGGAGGCGGAGACCCAGTACTTC. As protein: CASSLQEGREAETQYF. V gene TRBV11-2 combines with J gene TRBJ2-5, with 8 bases identical to TRBD2. The length of the CDR3 is 16 residues. The germline V gene encodes CDR1 SGHAT and CDR2 FQNNGV. J was trimmed by 5 bases and V by 5 bases; bases with no gene match: 13.

The J gene is TRBJ2-7, the V gene TRBV4-3; 10 nucleotides align to TRBD1. The germline CDR1 and CDR2 sequences are LGHNA and YSLEER. V lost 0 bases to trimming and J lost 7 bases; unmatched junction nucleotides: 6. The CDR3 consists of 15 residues. The CDR3 DNA sequence: TGCGCCAGCAGCCAAGATTGGGACAGGGGTGGGGAGCAGTACTTC. Its protein product is CASSQDWDRGGEQYF.

Written as DNA, the CDR3 is TGCGCCAGCAGTCAATCACGCCAGGGGGCTGAAACCGGGGAGCTGTTTTTT. This gives the protein CASSQSRQGAETGELFF. The chain carries TRBV23-1 and TRBJ2-2, with 8 bases aligning to TRBD1. TRBV23-1 is assigned to the ORF class and has an uncertain function. Trimming took 0 bases from V and 5 from J; bases not matched to a gene: 8. The CDR3 spans 17 residues.

The chain carries TRBV7-6 and TRBJ2-5, with 8 bases fitting TRBD2. The CDR3 runs to 16 residues. Trimming at V came to 5 bases and at J to 0 bases, leaving 8 bases not matched to a gene. Germline loops: CDR1 SGHVS, CDR2 FNYEAQ. The chain's CDR3 is CASSDTSGPYQETQYF. Here the CDR3 DNA reads TGTGCCAGCAGCGACACTAGCGGACCGTACCAAGAGACCCAGTACTTC.

CDR3 in amino acids: CSVGQRMNTEAFF. The CDR3 DNA reads as TGCAGCGTTGGACAGAGAATGAACACTGAAGCTTTCTTT. The rearrangement links TRBV29-1 to TRBJ1-1; possibly TRBD1 for D (5 bases). CDR3 length: 13 amino acids. CDR1 is SQVTM and CDR2 is ANQGSEA in the germline V gene. V lost 4 bases, J lost 0 bases, and 9 bases lay in between.

The chain recombines TRBV5-4 with TRBJ2-5; 7 bases match TRBD2. CDR3 length: 14 residues. Trimming removed 2 bases from V and 4 bases from J; junction bases left unmatched: 5. Germline V gives CDR1 SGHNT, CDR2 YYREEE (reference sequence). The CDR3 sequence: CASSFGGRGETQYF. As DNA, the CDR3 is TGTGCCAGCAGCTTCGGCGGGAGAGGAGAGACCCAGTACTTC.

V is TRBV5-6 and J is TRBJ2-7; D may be TRBD1 (7 bases). From germline, CDR1 is SGHDT and CDR2 YYEEEE. The CDR3 covers 14 residues. Deletions cut 2 bases from V and 4 bases from J, with 13 bases between. The CDR3 coding sequence is TGTGCCAGCAGCTTAGGAGGGGGCCAATACGAGCAGTACTTC. Protein: CASSLGGGQYEQYF.

J is TRBJ2-4 and V is TRBV9; TRBD2 agrees at 13 bases. Germline V gene lookup returns CDR1 SGDLS and CDR2 YYNGEE. This CDR3 is built from 17 residues. Trimming at V came to 2 bases and at J to 3 bases, leaving 5 bases not matched to a gene. The CDR3 sequence is CASSVGLAGAGKNIQYF. CDR3 sequence (DNA): TGTGCCAGCAGCGTCGGACTAGCGGGAGCGGGCAAAAACATTCAGTACTTC. Using reference TRBV9 and TRBJ2-4 for the parts outside the CDR3, the full variable domain is DSGVTQTPKHLITATGQRVTLRCSPRSGDLSVYWYQQSLDQGLQFLIQYYNGEERAKGNILERFSAQQFPDLHSELNLSSLELGDSALYFCASSVGLAGAGKNIQYFGAGTRLSVL.

This chain links TRBV5-1 with TRBJ1-4; D may be TRBD1 (5 bases). Trimming shortened V by 4 bases and J by 8 bases, and 21 bases separated the two germline ends. This CDR3 contains 16 residues. Germline-derived CDR1 and CDR2 are SGHRS and YFSETQ. DNA of the CDR3: TGCGCCAGCAGCCTCATAGGCACAGGCCGGGAAGAAAAACTGTTTTTT. It specifies CASSLIGTGREEKLFF.

The CDR3 region is CASSMTSGGYNEQFF. The CDR3 nucleotides read TGTGCCAGTAGTATGACTAGCGGGGGATACAATGAGCAGTTCTTC. This chain connects TRBV19 to TRBJ2-1, with 12 positions matching TRBD2. The length of the CDR3 is 15 residues. V lost 3 bases, J lost 4 bases, and 1 base stayed unmatched. Germline loops: CDR1 LNHDA, CDR2 SQIVND (reference sequence).

This clone showed up just a few times. This chain uses TRBV19 with TRBJ1-2, with 8 bases fitting TRBD1. J gave up 3 bases and V 5 bases, and 2 bases lay outside the gene matches. The CDR3 spans 13 residues. Germline V lookup: CDR1 LNHDA, CDR2 SQIVND (reference sequence). The CDR3 DNA is TGTGCCAGTAGTCCGGACAGGGACTATGGCTACACCTTC. Protein: CASSPDRDYGYTF.